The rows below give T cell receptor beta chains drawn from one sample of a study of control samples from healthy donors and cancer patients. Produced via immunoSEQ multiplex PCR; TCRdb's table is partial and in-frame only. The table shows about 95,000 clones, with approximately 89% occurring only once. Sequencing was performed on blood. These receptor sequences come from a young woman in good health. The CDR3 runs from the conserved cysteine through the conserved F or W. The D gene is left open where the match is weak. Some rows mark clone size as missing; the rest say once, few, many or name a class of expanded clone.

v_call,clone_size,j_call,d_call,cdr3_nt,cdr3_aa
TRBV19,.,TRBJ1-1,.,TGTGCCAGTAAGGGGCGCGGCACTGAAGCTTTCTTT,CASKGRGTEAFF
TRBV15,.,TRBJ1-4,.,TGTGCCACCAGCAGAAGCCCTCGGGGGTCAACTAATGAAAAACTGTTTTTT,CATSRSPRGSTNEKLFF
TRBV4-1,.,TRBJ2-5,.,TGCGCCAGCAGCCAAGATGTGGGGGGACAAGAGACCCAGTACTTC,CASSQDVGGQETQYF
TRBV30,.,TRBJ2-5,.,TGTGCCTGGAGTCCGGCAAGGGGGGGGCAAGAGACCCAGTACTTC,CAWSPARGGQETQYF
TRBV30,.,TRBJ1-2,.,TGTGCCTGGACCCTAAGAATAGAGCTTAACTATGGCTACACCTTC,CAWTLRIELNYGYTF
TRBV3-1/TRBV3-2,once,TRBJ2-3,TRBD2,TGTGCCAGCAGCCCAGGGACTAGCGGGCGCACAGATACGCAGTATTTT,CASSPGTSGRTDTQYF
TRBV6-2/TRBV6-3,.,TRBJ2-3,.,TGTGCCAGCAGTTACGTGGCCCGGGGGTGGGCAGATACGCAGTATTTT,CASSYVARGWADTQYF
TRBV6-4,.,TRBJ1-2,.,TGTGCCAGCAGTCGAGACAGGAGATATGGCTACACCTTC,CASSRDRRYGYTF
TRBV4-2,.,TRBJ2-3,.,TGTGCCAGCAGCCCCCCACTCGGGGGGCTGTCAAGCACAGATACGCAGTATTTT,CASSPPLGGLSSTDTQYF
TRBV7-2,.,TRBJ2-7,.,TGTGCCAGCAGCTTAGACGCGGAATGGGAGCAGTACTTC,CASSLDAEWEQYF
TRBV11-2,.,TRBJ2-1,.,TGTGCCAGCAGCTTGGTTAGCGGAGCCTACAATGAGCAGTTCTTC,CASSLVSGAYNEQFF
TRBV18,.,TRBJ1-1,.,TGTGCCAGCTCACTGGCCGACCCTGGGACCCACACTGAAGCTTTCTTT,CASSLADPGTHTEAFF
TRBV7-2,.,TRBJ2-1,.,TGTGCCAGCAGCTCCTCCGTGGGTTCCTACAATGAGCAGTTCTTC,CASSSSVGSYNEQFF
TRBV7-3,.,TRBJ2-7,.,TGTGCCAGCAGCTTATCCCCGCACTACGAGCAGTACTTC,CASSLSPHYEQYF
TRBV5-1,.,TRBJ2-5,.,TGCGCCAGCAGCCCCCGGGTCCAAGAGACCCAGTACTTC,CASSPRVQETQYF
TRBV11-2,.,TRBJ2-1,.,TGTGCCAGCAGCTTAGATGTGGGCAGTTACAATGAGCAGTTCTTC,CASSLDVGSYNEQFF
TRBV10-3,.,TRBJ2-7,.,TGTGCCATCAGTGAGGGGGTCGGGAGCACCTACGAGCAGTACTTC,CAISEGVGSTYEQYF
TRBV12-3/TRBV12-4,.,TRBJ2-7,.,TGTGCCAGCAAATTAGGGGGTTCGTACGAGCAGTACTTC,CASKLGGSYEQYF
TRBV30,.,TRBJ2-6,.,TGTGCCTGGAGTGTCCAGGGAGCTGGGGCCAACGTCCTGACTTTC,CAWSVQGAGANVLTF
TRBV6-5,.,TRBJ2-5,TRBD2,TGTGCCAGCACCCAGACTAGCGGGCGACAAGAGACCCAGTACTTC,CASTQTSGRQETQYF
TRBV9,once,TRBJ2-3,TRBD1,TGTGCCAGCAGCGTCGACAGGGGCACAGATACGCAGTATTTT,CASSVDRGTDTQYF
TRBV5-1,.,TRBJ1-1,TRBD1,TGCGCCAGCAGCTTGAGTGCGCGACAGGGGAGGAACACTGAAGCTTTCTTT,CASSLSARQGRNTEAFF
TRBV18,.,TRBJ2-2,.,TGTGCCAGCTCGCCGCCGAACCGGGGCGGGGAGCTGTTTTTT,CASSPPNRGGELFF
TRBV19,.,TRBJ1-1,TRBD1,TGTGCCAGTAGTAAAGGGGGGGTATTAGGACAGGGGCCTCTCGAAGCTTTCTTT,CASSKGGVLGQGPLEAFF
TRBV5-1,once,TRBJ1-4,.,TGCGCCAGCAGCTTGGATAGTACCGGCGAAAAACTGTTTTTT,CASSLDSTGEKLFF
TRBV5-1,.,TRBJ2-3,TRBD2,TGCGCCAGCAGCAGGACTAGTGGCACAGATACGCAGTATTTT,CASSRTSGTDTQYF
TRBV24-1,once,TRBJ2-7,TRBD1,TGTGCCACCGCGGCAGGGGGAGCCTACGAGCAGTACTTC,CATAAGGAYEQYF
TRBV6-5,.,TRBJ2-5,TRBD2,TGTGCCACTCGAACTAGCGGGAGTCTAGAGACCCAGTACTTC,CATRTSGSLETQYF
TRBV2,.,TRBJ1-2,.,TGTGCCAGCAACGCGGGGTCTGGCTACACCTTC,CASNAGSGYTF